Listed below are T cell receptor beta chains from one sample, sequenced in a study of blood T cell repertoires in COVID-19. Generated by immunoSEQ multiplex PCR, the TCRdb table keeps only in-frame clones and is missing some. In the table there are a few hundred thousand clones, around nine tenths of which are singletons. The source material was peripheral blood. These receptors originate from a man in his sixties who had recovered from COVID-19. Both conserved end residues are part of each CDR3. A D gene is named only where the DNA matches it firmly. For some rows the clone size is stated as once, few or many, or as a class when expanded; others skip it.

V: TRBV6-1; D: -; size: -; CDR3: CASSDFPGNSYGYTF
V: TRBV6-5; D: -; size: few; CDR3: CASSYAAPNEQFF
V: TRBV7-2; D: -; size: -; CDR3: CASSRRSGTNEQFF
V: TRBV6-6; D: TRBD1; size: -; CDR3: CASSRSGQATYGYTF
V: TRBV4-1; D: TRBD1; size: -; CDR3: CASSLSPGQDASTSGNTIYF
V: TRBV20-1; D: -; size: -; CDR3: CSATPDSPLHF
V: TRBV19; D: -; size: -; CDR3: CASAPGFGQPQHF
V: TRBV19; D: -; size: few; CDR3: CASSIDQGGPATQYF
V: TRBV7-3; D: TRBD1; size: -; CDR3: CASASDRGTGGYTF
V: TRBV6-6; D: -; size: once; CDR3: CASSSARTYNEQFF
V: TRBV5-1; D: -; size: -; CDR3: CASSAGTTTGELFF
V: TRBV5-1; D: TRBD2; size: -; CDR3: CASRIGTSGNTDTQYF
V: TRBV6-2/TRBV6-3; D: TRBD1; size: -; CDR3: CASSYRTGRSPLHF
V: TRBV20-1; D: TRBD1; size: -; CDR3: CSASGTGNSWAYEQYF
V: TRBV9; D: -; size: -; CDR3: CASSPGTSEGDTQYF
V: TRBV27; D: TRBD1; size: -; CDR3: CASSRQGVGGELFF
V: TRBV27; D: -; size: -; CDR3: CASRLSQQGLYGYTF
V: TRBV19; D: TRBD1; size: -; CDR3: CASSRDRGHNNEQFF
V: TRBV7-3; D: TRBD2; size: -; CDR3: CASSLIGLAGDNEQFF
V: TRBV28; D: TRBD1; size: -; CDR3: CASSMQGGGNYGYTF
V: TRBV7-3; D: -; size: -; CDR3: CASSLDSHGFNTGELFF
V: TRBV5-1; D: TRBD2; size: medium-sized; CDR3: CASSWGLAGGPPHEQYF
V: TRBV6-5; D: -; size: -; CDR3: CASRQGTEAFF
V: TRBV4-2; D: -; size: -; CDR3: CASSHAGDEQYF
V: TRBV9; D: -; size: -; CDR3: CASSASVGTFGETQHF
V: TRBV19; D: -; size: -; CDR3: CASTPETNYGYTF
V: TRBV7-7; D: TRBD2; size: once; CDR3: CASSATASGSRDEQYF
V: TRBV7-9; D: TRBD1; size: -; CDR3: CASSLDRGSEKLFF
V: TRBV30; D: -; size: -; CDR3: CAWSFDGEKLFF
V: TRBV10-1; D: -; size: once; CDR3: CASSEEGTNEKLFF
V: TRBV6-6; D: TRBD1; size: -; CDR3: CASSYLQQGIYGYTF
V: TRBV12-3/TRBV12-4; D: -; size: -; CDR3: CASNNDFQETQYF
V: TRBV10-3; D: TRBD1; size: -; CDR3: CAIRSTGESSYEQYF
V: TRBV7-3; D: TRBD1; size: -; CDR3: CASSLTGRGRGFYTEKLFF
V: TRBV5-6; D: TRBD1; size: -; CDR3: CASRTDRWLYGYTF
V: TRBV24-1; D: -; size: -; CDR3: CATGLYNEQFF
V: TRBV18; D: -; size: -; CDR3: CASSPRRGSAFF
V: TRBV4-2; D: TRBD2; size: -; CDR3: CASSQAETSGQETQYF
V: TRBV10-1; D: TRBD1; size: -; CDR3: CASSSGQVTGELFF
V: TRBV5-1; D: TRBD1; size: -; CDR3: CASSQGQGTGELFF
V: TRBV14; D: TRBD1; size: once; CDR3: CASSQDLGGTYEQYF
V: TRBV19; D: -; size: -; CDR3: CASSTAARGNQPQHF
V: TRBV5-4; D: -; size: -; CDR3: CASSGALAGTDTQYF
V: TRBV11-2; D: TRBD1; size: -; CDR3: CASSSDRGGETFF
V: TRBV7-6; D: TRBD1; size: -; CDR3: CASSGTAYGYTF
V: TRBV5-1; D: -; size: -; CDR3: CASSLGHRVDGYTF
V: TRBV9; D: TRBD2; size: -; CDR3: CASSTSSGVNTGELFF
V: TRBV6-5; D: -; size: -; CDR3: CASRRTGELFF
V: TRBV28; D: -; size: -; CDR3: CASSGGGLNTEAFF
V: TRBV12-3/TRBV12-4; D: -; size: -; CDR3: CASRRQDNTEAFF
V: TRBV6-6; D: TRBD2; size: -; CDR3: CASSYSTSGSMYEQYF
V: TRBV5-4; D: -; size: -; CDR3: CASSLGSGAGFEQYF
V: TRBV18; D: -; size: -; CDR3: CAIATANNEQFF
V: TRBV5-1; D: TRBD2; size: -; CDR3: CASSNTGTSGSWQFF
V: TRBV12-3/TRBV12-4; D: -; size: -; CDR3: CASVPPAGQPQHF
V: TRBV6-5; D: -; size: -; CDR3: CASGSSTDYEQYF
V: TRBV6-5; D: -; size: -; CDR3: CASSYLTVESPLHF
V: TRBV21-1; D: -; size: -; CDR3: CASSRKRDRVIEAFF
V: TRBV4-3; D: -; size: -; CDR3: CASSPYGTRDNTGELFF